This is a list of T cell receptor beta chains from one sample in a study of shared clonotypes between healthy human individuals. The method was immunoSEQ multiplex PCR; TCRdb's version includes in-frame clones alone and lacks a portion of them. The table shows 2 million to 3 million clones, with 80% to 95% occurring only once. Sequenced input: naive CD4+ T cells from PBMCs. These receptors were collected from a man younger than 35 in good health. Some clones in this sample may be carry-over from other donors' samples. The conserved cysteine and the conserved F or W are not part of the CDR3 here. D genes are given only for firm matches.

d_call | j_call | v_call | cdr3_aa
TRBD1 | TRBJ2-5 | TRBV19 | ASSLEGTGVGKTQY
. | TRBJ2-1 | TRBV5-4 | ASSLGGALYNEQF
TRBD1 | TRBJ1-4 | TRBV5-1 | ASSLQTGGGEKLF
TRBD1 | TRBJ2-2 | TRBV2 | ASSGTGFNTGELF
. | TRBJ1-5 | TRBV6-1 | ASSVQQFNQPQH
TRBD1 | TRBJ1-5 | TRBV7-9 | ASSVGTGSRVYQPQH
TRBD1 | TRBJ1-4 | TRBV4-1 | ASSRGQGNEKLF
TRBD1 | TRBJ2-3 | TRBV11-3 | ASSFGQGTTDTQY
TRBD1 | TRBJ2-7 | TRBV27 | ASSFRDRGGEQY
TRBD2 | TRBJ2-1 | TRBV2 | AGRKRETYNEQF
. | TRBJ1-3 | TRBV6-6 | ASRTAGNTIY
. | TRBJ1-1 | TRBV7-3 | ASSLTGKAF
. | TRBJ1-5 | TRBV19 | ASSMLVGLQH
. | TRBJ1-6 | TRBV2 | ASNERGARDSPLH
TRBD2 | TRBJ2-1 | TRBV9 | ASSPYGAGGPRNEQF
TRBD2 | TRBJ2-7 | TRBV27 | ASSLLGLDSEQY
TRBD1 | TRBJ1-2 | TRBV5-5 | ASSTSAGTADGYT
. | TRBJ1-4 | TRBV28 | ASSLPDRYNEKLF
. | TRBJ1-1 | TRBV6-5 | ASTSRWDTEAF